Presented here are 10 T cell receptor beta chains from one specimen sequenced in a study of OX40 agonist ivuxolimab in advanced cancers. Generated by immunoSEQ multiplex PCR, the TCRdb table keeps only in-frame clones and is missing some. The sample includes about 69,000 clones, more than 80% of them seen just once. The sequencing here drew on CD4+ or CD8+ T cells sorted from blood, taken in a trial of the OX40 agonist ivuxolimab. These receptors all come from an adult with an advanced solid tumor such as melanoma, head and neck, liver or kidney cancer.

This clone came up a few times. This CDR3 is CASKISGRGNEQFF. For the CDR3, the DNA is TGTGCCAGCAAGATTAGCGGGAGGGGTAATGAGCAGTTCTTC. The rearrangement uses TRBV6-6 and TRBJ2-1; 11 bases line up with TRBD2. The V and J ends lost 7 bases and 7 bases, in that order; junction bases with no gene match: 6. CDR1 and CDR2 (germline): MNHNY, SVGAGI (reference sequence). This CDR3 has 14 residues.

V is TRBV7-6 and J is TRBJ2-5, with TRBD2 as a possible D gene (6 bases). This CDR3 region has 14 residues. Germline CDR1 and CDR2: SGHVS and FNYEAQ. The V and J ends lost 5 bases and 1 base respectively, with 11 bases between them. This chain's CDR3 is CASSPYGGQETQYF. The CDR3 DNA reads TGTGCCAGCAGCCCCTACGGGGGCCAAGAGACCCAGTACTTC.

The sample holds a few counts of this clone. The rearrangement links TRBV4-1 to TRBJ1-5, with 7 bases lining up with TRBD1. The V segment lost 1 base and the J segment 7 bases; nucleotides outside the gene matches: 10. There are 16 residues in the CDR3. Germline V gives CDR1 MGHRA, CDR2 YSYEKL. The CDR3 sequence is CASSQAVPGGRQPQHF. The CDR3 DNA reads as TGCGCCAGCAGCCAAGCGGTTCCAGGGGGAAGGCAGCCCCAGCATTTT.

The chain is built from TRBV9 and TRBJ2-7; D uncertain. This CDR3 region has 14 residues. Trimming pared 0 bases from V and 0 bases from J, leaving 7 bases between. CDR1 and CDR2 from the germline V gene are SGDLS and YYNGEE. CDR3 sequence (DNA): TGTGCCAGCAGCGTAGGAGTTAGCTCCTACGAGCAGTACTTC. Its translation is CASSVGVSSYEQYF.

This chain joins TRBV30 and TRBJ1-1; no reliable D call. Looked up from germline, CDR1 is GTSNPN and CDR2 is SVGIG (reference sequence). Trimming cost V 0 bases and J 5 bases, with 4 bases left between them. This CDR3 has 11 amino acids. In nucleotides, the CDR3 is TGTGCCTGGAGTGTAGGAACTGAAGCTTTCTTT. This sequence encodes CAWSVGTEAFF.

This clone was detected a few times. The chain is built from TRBV4-1 and TRBJ1-5; tentatively, D is TRBD1 (5 bases). Per the germline V gene, CDR1 is MGHRA and CDR2 is YSYEKL. This CDR3 is built from 16 residues. The germline V and J ends were trimmed by 3 bases and 0 bases, with 12 bases remaining between them. CDR3 bases: TGCGCCAGCAGCCAGAGAGCAGGGAATAGCAATCAGCCCCAGCATTTT. Translation gives CASSQRAGNSNQPQHF.

The rearrangement uses TRBV27 and TRBJ2-1; D is perhaps TRBD1 (6 bases). Trimming took off 8 bases at V and 5 bases at J, with 10 bases between the two ends. Germline values: CDR1 MNHEY, CDR2 SMNVEV (reference sequence). This CDR3 is built from 12 residues. The CDR3 sequence: CASLTGNNEQFF. The CDR3, as DNA: TGTGCCAGCCTTACAGGGAACAATGAGCAGTTCTTC.

CDR3 loop: CASSWGPRYEQYF. CDR3 DNA: TGTGCCAGCAGCTGGGGCCCGCGCTACGAGCAGTACTTC. The V and J genes are TRBV6-5 and TRBJ2-7; D is possibly TRBD1 (5 bases). CDR1 and CDR2 (germline): MNHEY, SVGAGI. Trimming stripped 6 bases from V and 3 bases from J, with 12 bases between. This CDR3 comprises 13 residues.

This chain uses TRBV25-1 with TRBJ1-1; unclear D gene. This CDR3 is 14 amino acids long. Germline loops: CDR1 MGHDK, CDR2 SYGVNS. With 6 bases removed from V and 1 base from J, the gap between germline ends came to 12 bases. The CDR3 DNA sequence: TGTGCCAGCAGCCTAAATCGGGGGAACACTGAAGCTTTCTTT. Translating it yields CASSLNRGNTEAFF.

This chain's CDR3 is CASSQDKNYGYTF. DNA for the CDR3: TGCGCCAGCAGCCAAGACAAGAACTATGGCTACACCTTC. The chain employs TRBV4-3 and TRBJ1-2; no firm D call. Germline CDR1 reads LGHNA; CDR2 reads YSLEER. Trimming removed 0 bases at V and 2 bases at J, with 4 bases between. The CDR3 is 13 residues long.